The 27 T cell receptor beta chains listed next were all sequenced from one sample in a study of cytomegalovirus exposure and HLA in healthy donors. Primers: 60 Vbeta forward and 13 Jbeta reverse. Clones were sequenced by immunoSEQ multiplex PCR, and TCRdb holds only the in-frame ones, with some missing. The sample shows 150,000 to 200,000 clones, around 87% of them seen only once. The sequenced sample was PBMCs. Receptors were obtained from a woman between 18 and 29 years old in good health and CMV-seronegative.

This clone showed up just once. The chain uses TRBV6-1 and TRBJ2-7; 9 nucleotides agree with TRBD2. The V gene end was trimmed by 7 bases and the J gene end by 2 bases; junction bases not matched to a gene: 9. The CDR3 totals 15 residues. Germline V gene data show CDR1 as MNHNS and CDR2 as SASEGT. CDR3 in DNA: TGTGCCAGCACCCCAACTAGCGGGTCAACCTACGAGCAGTACTTC. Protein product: CASTPTSGSTYEQYF.

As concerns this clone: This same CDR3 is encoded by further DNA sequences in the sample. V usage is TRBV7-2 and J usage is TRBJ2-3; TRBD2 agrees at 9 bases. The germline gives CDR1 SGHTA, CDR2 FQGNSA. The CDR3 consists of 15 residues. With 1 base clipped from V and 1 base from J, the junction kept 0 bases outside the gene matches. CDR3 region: CASSLVAGGTDTQYF. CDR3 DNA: TGTGCCAGCAGCTTAGTAGCGGGGGGCACAGATACGCAGTATTTT.

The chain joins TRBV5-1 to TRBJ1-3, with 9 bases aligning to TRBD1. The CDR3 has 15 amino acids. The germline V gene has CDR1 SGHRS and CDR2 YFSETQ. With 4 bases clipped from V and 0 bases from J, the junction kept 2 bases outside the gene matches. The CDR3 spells CASSPDRGSGNTIYF. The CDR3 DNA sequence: TGCGCCAGCAGCCCGGACAGGGGCTCTGGAAACACCATATATTTT. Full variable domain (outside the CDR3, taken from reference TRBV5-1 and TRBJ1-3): KAGVTQTPRYLIKTRGQQVTLSCSPISGHRSVSWYQQTPGQGLQFLFEYFSETQRNKGNFPGRFSGRQFSNSRSEMNVSTLELGDSALYLCASSPDRGSGNTIYFGEGSWLTVV.

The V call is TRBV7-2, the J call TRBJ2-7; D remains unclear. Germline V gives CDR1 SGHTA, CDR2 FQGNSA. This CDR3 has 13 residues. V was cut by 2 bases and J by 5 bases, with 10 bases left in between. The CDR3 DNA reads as TGTGCCAGCAGCTTAATCACAGACAACGAGCAGTACTTC. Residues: CASSLITDNEQYF.

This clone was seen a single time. DNA of the CDR3: TGTGCTAGTGGTTTGGTACCTAACGGCTACACCTTC. Protein sequence: CASGLVPNGYTF. V and J are TRBV12-5 and TRBJ1-2; D is unresolved. The germline CDR1 and CDR2 sequences are LGHNT and FRNRAP. Deletions cut 0 bases from V and 8 bases from J, with 7 bases between. The CDR3 extends over 12 amino acids.

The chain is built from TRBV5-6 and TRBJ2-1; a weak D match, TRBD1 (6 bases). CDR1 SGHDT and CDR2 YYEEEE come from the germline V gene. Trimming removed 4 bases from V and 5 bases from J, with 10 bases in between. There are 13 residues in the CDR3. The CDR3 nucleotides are TGTGCCAGCAGCCACACAGGGAACAATGAGCAGTTCTTC. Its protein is CASSHTGNNEQFF.

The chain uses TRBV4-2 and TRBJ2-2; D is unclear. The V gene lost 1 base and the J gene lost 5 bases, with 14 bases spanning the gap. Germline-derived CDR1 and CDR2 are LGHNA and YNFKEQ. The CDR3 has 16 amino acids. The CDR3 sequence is CASSQVGVVSTGELFF. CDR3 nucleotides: TGTGCCAGCAGCCAAGTAGGAGTGGTTAGTACCGGGGAGCTGTTTTTT.

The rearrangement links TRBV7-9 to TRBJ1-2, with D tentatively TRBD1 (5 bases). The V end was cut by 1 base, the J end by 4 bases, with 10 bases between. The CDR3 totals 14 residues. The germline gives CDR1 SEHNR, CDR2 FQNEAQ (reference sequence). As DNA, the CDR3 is TGTGCCAGCAGCTTAGATAGCAGGGTCTATGGCTACACCTTC. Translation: CASSLDSRVYGYTF.

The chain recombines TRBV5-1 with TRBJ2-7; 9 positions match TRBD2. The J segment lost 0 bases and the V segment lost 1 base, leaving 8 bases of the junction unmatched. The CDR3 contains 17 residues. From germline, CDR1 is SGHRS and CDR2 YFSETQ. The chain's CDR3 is CASSLKGLAISSYEQYF. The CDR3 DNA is TGCGCCAGCAGCTTGAAGGGACTAGCTATAAGCTCCTACGAGCAGTACTTC.

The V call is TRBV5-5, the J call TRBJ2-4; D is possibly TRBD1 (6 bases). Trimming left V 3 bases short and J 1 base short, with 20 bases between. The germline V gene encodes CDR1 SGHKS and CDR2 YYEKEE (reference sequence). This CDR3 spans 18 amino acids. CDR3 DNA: TGTGCCAGCAGCTCCCTTTATACAGGGATTGGGGCCAAAAACATTCAGTACTTC. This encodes CASSSLYTGIGAKNIQYF.

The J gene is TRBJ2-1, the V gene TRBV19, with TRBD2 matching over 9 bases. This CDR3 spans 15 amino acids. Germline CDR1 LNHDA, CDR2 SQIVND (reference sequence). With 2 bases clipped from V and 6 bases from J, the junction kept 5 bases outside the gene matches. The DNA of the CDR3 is TGTGCCAGTAGTATATCGAGCGGGAGGCCCAATGAGCAGTTCTTC. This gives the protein CASSISSGRPNEQFF.

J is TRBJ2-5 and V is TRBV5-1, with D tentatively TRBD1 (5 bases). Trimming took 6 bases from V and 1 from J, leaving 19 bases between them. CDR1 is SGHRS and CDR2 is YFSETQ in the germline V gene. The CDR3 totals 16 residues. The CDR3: CASNTGPGLIQETQYF. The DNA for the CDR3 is TGCGCCAGCAACACTGGTCCAGGGCTAATCCAAGAGACCCAGTACTTC.

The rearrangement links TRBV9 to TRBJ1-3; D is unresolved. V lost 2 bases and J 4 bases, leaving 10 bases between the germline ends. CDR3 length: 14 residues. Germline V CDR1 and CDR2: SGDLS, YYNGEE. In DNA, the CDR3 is TGTGCCAGCAGCGTTAGGACGGGAGGAAACACCATATATTTT. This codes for CASSVRTGGNTIYF.

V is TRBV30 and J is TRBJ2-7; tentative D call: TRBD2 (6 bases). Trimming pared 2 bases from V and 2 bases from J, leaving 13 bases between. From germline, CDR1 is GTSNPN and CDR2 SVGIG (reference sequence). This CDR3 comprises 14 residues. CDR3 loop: CAWSRDFPPYEQYF. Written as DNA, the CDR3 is TGTGCCTGGAGTAGGGACTTTCCCCCCTACGAGCAGTACTTC.

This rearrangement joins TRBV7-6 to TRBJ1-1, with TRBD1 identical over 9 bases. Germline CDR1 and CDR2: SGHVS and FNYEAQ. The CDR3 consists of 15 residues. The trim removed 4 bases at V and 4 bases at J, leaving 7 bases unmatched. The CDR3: CASSWGQGRTTEAFF. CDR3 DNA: TGTGCCAGCAGCTGGGGACAGGGAAGAACCACTGAAGCTTTCTTT. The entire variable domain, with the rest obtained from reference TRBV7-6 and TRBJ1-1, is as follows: GAGVSQSPRYKVTKRGQDVALRCDPISGHVSLYWYRQALGQGPEFLTYFNYEAQQDKSGLPNDRFSAERPEGSISTLTIQRTEQRDSAMYRCASSWGQGRTTEAFFGQGTRLTVV.

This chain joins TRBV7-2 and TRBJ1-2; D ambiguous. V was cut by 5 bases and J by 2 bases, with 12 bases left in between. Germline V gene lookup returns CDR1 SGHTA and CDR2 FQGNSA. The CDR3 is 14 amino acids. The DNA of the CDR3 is TGTGCCAGCAGCAAATGGACGGGGAACTATGGCTACACCTTC. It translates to CASSKWTGNYGYTF.

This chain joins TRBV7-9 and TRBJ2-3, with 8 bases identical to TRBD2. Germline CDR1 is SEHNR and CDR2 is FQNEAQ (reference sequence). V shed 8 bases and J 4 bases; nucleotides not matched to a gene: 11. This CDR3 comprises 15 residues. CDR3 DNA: TGTGCCAGCTCTACGAGGAAGCGGGAGTCAGATACGCAGTATTTT. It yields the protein CASSTRKRESDTQYF. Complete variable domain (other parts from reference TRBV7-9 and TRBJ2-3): DTGVSQNPRHKITKRGQNVTFRCDPISEHNRLYWYRQTLGQGPEFLTYFQNEAQLEKSRLLSDRFSAERPKGSFSTLEIQRTEQGDSAMYLCASSTRKRESDTQYFGPGTRLTVL.

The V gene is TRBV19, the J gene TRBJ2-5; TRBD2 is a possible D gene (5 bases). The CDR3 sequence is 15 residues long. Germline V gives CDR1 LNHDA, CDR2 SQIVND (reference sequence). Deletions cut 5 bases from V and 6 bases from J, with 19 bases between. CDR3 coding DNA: TGTGCCAGTAGTTCGTGGCCCTCCAGCGGAAAGACCCAGTACTTC. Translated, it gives CASSSWPSSGKTQYF.

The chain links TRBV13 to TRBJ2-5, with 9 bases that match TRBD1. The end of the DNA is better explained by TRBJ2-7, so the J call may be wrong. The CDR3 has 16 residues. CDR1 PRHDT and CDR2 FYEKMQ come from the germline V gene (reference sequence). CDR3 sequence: CASSLGFGTGSYEQYF. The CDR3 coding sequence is TGTGCCAGCAGCTTAGGGTTTGGGACAGGGTCCTACGAGCAGTACTTC.

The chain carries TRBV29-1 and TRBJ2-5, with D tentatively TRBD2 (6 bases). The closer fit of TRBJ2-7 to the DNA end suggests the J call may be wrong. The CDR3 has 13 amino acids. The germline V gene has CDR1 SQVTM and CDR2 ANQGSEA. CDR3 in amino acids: CSVPLAGSYEQYF. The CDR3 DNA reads TGCAGCGTACCACTAGCTGGGTCCTACGAGCAGTACTTC.

Here the CDR3 reads CASSITGAAGAFF. As DNA, the CDR3 is TGTGCCAGCAGCATTACAGGGGCTGCGGGAGCTTTCTTT. The V and J genes are TRBV7-9 and TRBJ1-1; 7 bases agree with TRBD1. CDR3 size: 13 residues. J was trimmed by 10 bases and V by 5 bases; bases with no gene match: 10. Germline values: CDR1 SEHNR, CDR2 FQNEAQ (reference sequence).

DNA for the CDR3: TGTGCCAGCAGTTTCGCGGGAAAGGGAACCGGGGAGCTGTTTTTT. Its translation is CASSFAGKGTGELFF. The chain uses TRBV28 and TRBJ2-2, with D possibly being TRBD2 (6 bases). In germline, CDR1 is MDHEN, CDR2 SYDVKM. The CDR3 sequence is 15 residues long. Trimming removed 3 bases at V and 5 bases at J, with 13 bases between.

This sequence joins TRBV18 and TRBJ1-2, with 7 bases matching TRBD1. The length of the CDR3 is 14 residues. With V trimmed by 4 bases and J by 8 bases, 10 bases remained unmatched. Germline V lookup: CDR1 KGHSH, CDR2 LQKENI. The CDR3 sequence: CASSQDRTLRGYTF. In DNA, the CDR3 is TGTGCCAGCTCACAGGACAGGACCCTCCGGGGCTACACCTTC.

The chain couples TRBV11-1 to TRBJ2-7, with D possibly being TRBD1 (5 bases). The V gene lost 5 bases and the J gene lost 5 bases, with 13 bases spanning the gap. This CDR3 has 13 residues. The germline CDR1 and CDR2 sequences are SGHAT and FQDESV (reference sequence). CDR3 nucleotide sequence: TGTGCCAGCAGCGGTCCAGGGAACCACGAGCAGTACTTC. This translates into CASSGPGNHEQYF.

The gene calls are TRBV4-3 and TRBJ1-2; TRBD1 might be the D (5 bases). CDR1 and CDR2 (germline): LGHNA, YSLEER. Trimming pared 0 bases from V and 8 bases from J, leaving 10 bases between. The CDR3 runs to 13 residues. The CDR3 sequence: CASSQEGARGYTF. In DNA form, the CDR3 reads TGCGCCAGCAGCCAAGAAGGGGCGAGGGGCTACACCTTC.

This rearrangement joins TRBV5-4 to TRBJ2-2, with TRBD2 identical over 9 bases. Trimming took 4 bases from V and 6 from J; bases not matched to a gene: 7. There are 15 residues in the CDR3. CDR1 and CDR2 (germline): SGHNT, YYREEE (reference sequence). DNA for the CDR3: TGTGCCAGCAGCGGGACTAGCCGGCCCCCCGGGGAGCTGTTTTTT. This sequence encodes CASSGTSRPPGELFF.

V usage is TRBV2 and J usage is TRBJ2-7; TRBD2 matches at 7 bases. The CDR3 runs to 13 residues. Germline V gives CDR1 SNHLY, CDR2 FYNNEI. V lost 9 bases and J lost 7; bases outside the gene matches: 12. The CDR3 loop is CASAGTTIREQYF. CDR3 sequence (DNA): TGTGCCAGTGCCGGGACTACAATTAGGGAGCAGTACTTC.